This T cell receptor beta chain was captured by sequencing in a study of regulatory T cells in long-lasting Graves disease. CDR1 MNHNS and CDR2 SASEGT come from the germline V gene. The CDR3 covers 13 residues. Study-wide results and caveats: Persistent disease preferred TRBV28, TRBJ1-2 and TRBJ2-5; new disease, TRBV20-1 and TRBJ2-1.

The TCR beta library used iRepertoire HTBI primers with Arm-PCR amplification of CDR3. Study processing details: Among the samples, 60 or so TRBV and 14 TRBJ segments were identified. Each CDR3 protein gets one entry after TCRdb re-called the multiplex PCR reads with MiXCR. The V and J calls were not made by the authors but by TCRdb's processing. Of hundreds of thousands of distinct CDR3 sequences listed, around 15% were seen once; the top ten hold 15% to 20%. This clonotype was found many times. Antigen: not known. Time point described: newly diagnosed GD, antithyroid drugs for less than 3 months. Following extraction of RNA from PBMCs, that RNA was used to make the TCR library. These same data were also listed under a study on T cells in Graves' hyperthyroidism and ophthalmopathy. That publication notes: It was considered stable Graves' hyperthyroidism when ophthalmopathy did not progress within 18 months. Clinical symptoms, serum thyroxine and TRAb, thyroid ultrasound and orbital computed tomography were used for the diagnoses.

This TCR came from a young woman with Graves disease. The chain carries TRBV6-1 and TRBJ2-7; the match to TRBD2 covers 10 bases. Material: peripheral blood mononuclear cells (PBMCs), obtained at new diagnosis, from a patient treated with antithyroid drugs. CDR3 in amino acids: CVTAYLAGEEQYF. CDR3 sequence (DNA): TGTGTTACAGCCTATCTAGCGGGGGAAGAGCAGTACTTC.